This entry features one TCR beta chain sequence. Its antigen is unidentified. Sequenced by immunoSEQ multiplex PCR; TCRdb stores in-frame clones only, minus some. The table has about 160,000 clones, roughly 90% seen once. The entry originates in a study of T cell responses to AZD1222 COVID-19 vaccine. Broader study findings: Nearly half of the spike-specific TCRs reportedly recognize variant regions that carry no mutations. Spike-specific TCR breadth and depth rose after two AZD1222 doses.

Trimming took off 3 bases at V and 6 bases at J, with 12 bases between the two ends. CDR3 size: 13 residues. The sequence derives from an adult who received the AZD1222 COVID-19 vaccine. The material sequenced was peripheral blood, taken 28 days after the second AZD1222 dose. The chain employs TRBV12-3 or TRBV12-4 and TRBJ2-7, with D perhaps matching TRBD2 (5 bases). The CDR3 protein is CASSLSQGGEQYF. The CDR3 DNA is TGTGCCAGCAGTTTGTCACAAGGAGGCGAGCAGTACTTC.